These T cell receptor beta chains were read from a single sample in a study of blood T cells in healthy people across ages. TCRdb re-called the 5' RACE reads with MiXCR, one entry per CDR3 protein. The table has around 1.5 million distinct CDR3 sequences, around 59% seen once. The sample taken for sequencing was blood. These TCRs come from a man between 18 and 29 years old in good health. Each CDR3 is given with its conserved first and last residue. D genes are given only for firm matches. Size is omitted from some rows. Given values are once, few, many or a class for expanded clones.

d_gene: TRBD2
abundance: .
j_gene: TRBJ2-7
v_gene: TRBV10-3
CDR3aa: CAIRDPGLAGHGYEQYF
CDR3nt: TGTGCCATCAGGGACCCGGGACTAGCGGGCCACGGATACGAGCAGTACTTC

d_gene: .
abundance: .
j_gene: TRBJ2-7
v_gene: TRBV2
CDR3aa: CASSERANQQVPSYEQYF
CDR3nt: TGTGCCAGCAGTGAACGGGCCAACCAACAGGTACCATCCTACGAGCAGTACTTC

d_gene: .
abundance: .
j_gene: TRBJ2-7
v_gene: TRBV20-1
CDR3aa: CSAEGISYEQYF
CDR3nt: TGCAGCGCAGAAGGAATTTCCTACGAGCAGTACTTC

d_gene: TRBD1
abundance: .
j_gene: TRBJ1-4
v_gene: TRBV29-1
CDR3aa: CSVDDRGEGGLNEKLFF
CDR3nt: TGCAGCGTTGACGACAGGGGTGAAGGGGGGCTTAATGAAAAACTGTTTTTT

d_gene: .
abundance: once
j_gene: TRBJ1-1
v_gene: TRBV20-1
CDR3aa: CSADRHENTEAFF
CDR3nt: TGCAGTGCTGATCGACACGAGAACACTGAAGCTTTCTTT

d_gene: .
abundance: .
j_gene: TRBJ2-5
v_gene: TRBV4-1
CDR3aa: CASSHQSGETQYF
CDR3nt: TGCGCCAGCAGCCACCAGTCTGGAGAGACCCAGTACTTC

d_gene: TRBD2
abundance: .
j_gene: TRBJ2-3
v_gene: TRBV4-2
CDR3aa: CASSSRGSGVPDTQYF
CDR3nt: TGTGCCAGCAGCTCCCGGGGTAGCGGGGTCCCAGATACGCAGTATTTT

d_gene: TRBD2
abundance: .
j_gene: TRBJ2-3
v_gene: TRBV7-2
CDR3aa: CASSPLAGGPDTQYF
CDR3nt: TGTGCCAGCAGCCCCCTAGCGGGGGGTCCAGATACGCAGTATTTT

d_gene: .
abundance: .
j_gene: TRBJ2-5
v_gene: TRBV4-1
CDR3aa: CASSHSPGQGLGEQYF
CDR3nt: TGCGCCAGCAGCCATTCACCGGGACAGGGACTAGGGGAGCAGTACTTC

d_gene: .
abundance: .
j_gene: TRBJ2-5
v_gene: TRBV13
CDR3aa: CASSLRTNQETQYF
CDR3nt: TGTGCCAGCAGCTTAAGGACCAACCAAGAGACCCAGTACTTC

d_gene: .
abundance: once
j_gene: TRBJ2-7
v_gene: TRBV10-3
CDR3aa: CAISTQRTDYEQYF
CDR3nt: TGTGCCATCAGTACACAGCGGACCGATTACGAGCAGTACTTC

d_gene: .
abundance: .
j_gene: TRBJ1-2
v_gene: TRBV7-8
CDR3aa: CASSLAGEQNGYTF
CDR3nt: TGTGCCAGCAGCTTAGCGGGGGAGCAGAATGGCTACACCTTC

d_gene: .
abundance: .
j_gene: TRBJ1-4
v_gene: TRBV28
CDR3aa: CASSPALGGAPEGEKLFF
CDR3nt: TGTGCCAGCAGTCCCGCTTTAGGGGGGGCGCCCGAAGGGGAAAAACTGTTTTTT

d_gene: .
abundance: .
j_gene: TRBJ1-5
v_gene: TRBV12-5
CDR3aa: CASGLANRPQHF
CDR3nt: TGTGCTAGTGGTTTGGCCAATCGGCCCCAGCATTTT

d_gene: .
abundance: .
j_gene: TRBJ1-6
v_gene: TRBV10-3
CDR3aa: CAIRASYNSPLHF
CDR3nt: TGTGCCATCAGGGCCTCCTATAATTCACCCCTCCACTTT

d_gene: .
abundance: few
j_gene: TRBJ2-7
v_gene: TRBV11-2
CDR3aa: CASSLGPLREQYF
CDR3nt: TGTGCCAGCAGCTTAGGTCCTCTACGAGAGCAGTACTTC

d_gene: .
abundance: .
j_gene: TRBJ2-5
v_gene: TRBV7-6
CDR3aa: CASSHRQGRGGETQYF
CDR3nt: TGTGCCAGCAGCCACCGTCAGGGGAGAGGTGGAGAGACCCAGTACTTC

d_gene: TRBD1
abundance: .
j_gene: TRBJ2-7
v_gene: TRBV29-1
CDR3aa: CSVEATGGFDEQYF
CDR3nt: TGCAGCGTTGAAGCGACAGGGGGATTCGACGAGCAGTACTTC

d_gene: .
abundance: .
j_gene: TRBJ2-3
v_gene: TRBV6-1
CDR3aa: CASLHSRPELTQYF
CDR3nt: TGTGCCAGCTTGCACTCGCGACCTGAGCTTACGCAGTATTTT

d_gene: .
abundance: .
j_gene: TRBJ2-1
v_gene: TRBV6-6
CDR3aa: CASSYVAGTYNEQFF
CDR3nt: TGTGCCAGCAGTTACGTGGCGGGGACCTACAATGAGCAGTTCTTC

d_gene: .
abundance: .
j_gene: TRBJ2-3
v_gene: TRBV7-9
CDR3aa: CASPTQQGSPDTQYF
CDR3nt: TGTGCCAGCCCAACTCAGCAGGGTTCTCCAGATACGCAGTATTTT

d_gene: .
abundance: .
j_gene: TRBJ2-1
v_gene: TRBV20-1
CDR3aa: CSAPGPLGVVNQETQFF
CDR3nt: TGCAGTGCCCCGGGACCCTTGGGAGTAGTGAACCAAGAGACCCAGTTCTTC